A single TCR beta chain is shown here with its context. What it recognizes is unknown. The sample originates from a study of T cells after yellow fever vaccination. Findings and limits, study-wide: Primary-vaccination clones mostly resurfaced post-booster (less than 98% CD4, approximately 87% CD8).

The junction had 4 bases not matched to a gene; V was cut back by 4 bases and J by 2 bases. This CDR3 spans 15 amino acids. CDR1 and CDR2 (germline): DFQATT, SNEGSKA (reference sequence). MiXCR, run by TCRdb on the 5' RACE reads, gives a single entry per CDR3 protein. The table lists around 250,000 distinct CDR3 sequences, roughly 7.2% of them singletons. The specimen comprised CD4+ T cells sorted from PBMCs, sampled 15 days after the yellow fever booster vaccination. This TCR was sampled from a man aged 25 to 45 who received the YFV17D yellow fever vaccine. The chain employs TRBV20-1 and TRBJ2-6; TRBD1 aligns across 8 bases. The CDR3: CSATLTGAGANVLTF. CDR3 nucleotide sequence: TGCAGTGCTACCCTGACAGGGGCTGGGGCCAACGTCCTGACTTTC.